These T cell receptor beta chains were read from a single sample in a study of T cells after yellow fever vaccination. MiXCR, run by TCRdb on the 5' RACE reads, gives a single entry per CDR3 protein. The repertoire holds 150,000 to 200,000 distinct CDR3 sequences, with about 6% as singletons. The starting material was CD4+ T cells sorted from PBMCs, obtained on the day of the first yellow fever vaccination. These receptors came from a man in his late teens or twenties who received the YFV17D yellow fever vaccine. Each CDR3 is given with its conserved first and last residue. A D gene is named only where the DNA matches it firmly. Expanded clones get a size class; other rows say once, few or many, or leave the size out.

V,size,D,J,DNA,CDR3
TRBV7-7,-,-,TRBJ2-1,TGTGCCAGCAGCCCACTGGGTGTGGCAGGGAACAATGAGCAGTTCTTC,CASSPLGVAGNNEQFF
TRBV5-1,many,-,TRBJ2-5,TGCGCCACCACACCAAACGGTCTTCGGGAGACCCAGTACTTC,CATTPNGLRETQYF
TRBV20-1,few,-,TRBJ2-2,TGCAGTGCACCAGACAGGACAAACACCGGGGAGCTGTTTTTT,CSAPDRTNTGELFF
TRBV2,many,-,TRBJ2-3,TGTGCCAGCAGTGATGAGGGCACGCAGTATTTT,CASSDEGTQYF
TRBV28,-,-,TRBJ1-1,TGTGCCAGCGAAACAGGGCCTTACACTGAAGCTTTCTTT,CASETGPYTEAFF
TRBV28,many,-,TRBJ1-3,TGTGCCAGCAGTTTACGTGGAAACACCATATATTTT,CASSLRGNTIYF
TRBV18,many,-,TRBJ2-7,TGTGCCAGCTCACCAAGTAGCCGAGAGCAGTACTTC,CASSPSSREQYF
TRBV5-1,many,-,TRBJ1-5,TGCGCCAGCAGCTTGGGTGGACAGCACAATCAGCCCCAGCATTTT,CASSLGGQHNQPQHF
TRBV29-1,many,-,TRBJ1-2,TGCAGCGTTGAAGATCATCCGGCAGGGAACTATGGCTACACCTTC,CSVEDHPAGNYGYTF
TRBV27,many,TRBD1,TRBJ1-5,TGTGCCAGCAGACCTGGACAGGGACTCGCGCCCCAGCATTTT,CASRPGQGLAPQHF
TRBV6-5,few,-,TRBJ1-2,TGTGCCAGCAGTTACTGGGGGCCCGGCGACCTGAACTATGGCTACACCTTC,CASSYWGPGDLNYGYTF
TRBV7-2,-,-,TRBJ1-6,TGTGCCAGCAGCTCTCGGCCCTCCGACAGCCATTCACCCCTCCACTTT,CASSSRPSDSHSPLHF
TRBV29-1,few,-,TRBJ1-2,TGCAGCGTAGCCCGGGACTTAGCTAACTATGGCTACACCTTC,CSVARDLANYGYTF
TRBV20-1,few,TRBD1,TRBJ2-7,TGCAGTGCTAGCCCCTTTGGGACAGGACGCTACGAGCAGTACTTC,CSASPFGTGRYEQYF
TRBV5-1,many,TRBD2,TRBJ2-3,TGCGCCAGCAGCTTGGGTCCCCTAGCGGGGGCTTATGATACGCAGTATTTT,CASSLGPLAGAYDTQYF
TRBV7-9,few,TRBD1,TRBJ2-3,TGTGCCAGCATTCCCCGGGGACAGGGGGCTATGGATACGCAGTATTTT,CASIPRGQGAMDTQYF
TRBV4-3,many,-,TRBJ2-1,TGCGCCAGCAGCCAAGACGTAAGTTTCGATGAGCAGTTCTTC,CASSQDVSFDEQFF